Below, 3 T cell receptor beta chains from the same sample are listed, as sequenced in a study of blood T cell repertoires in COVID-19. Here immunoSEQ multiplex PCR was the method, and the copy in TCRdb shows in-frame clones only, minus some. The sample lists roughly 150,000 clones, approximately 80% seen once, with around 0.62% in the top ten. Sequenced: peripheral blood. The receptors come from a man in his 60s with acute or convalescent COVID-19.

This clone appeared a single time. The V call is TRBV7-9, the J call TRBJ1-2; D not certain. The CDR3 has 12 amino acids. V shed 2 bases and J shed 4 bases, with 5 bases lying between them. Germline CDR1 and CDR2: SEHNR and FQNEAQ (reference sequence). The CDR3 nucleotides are TGTGCCAGCAGCTTAACCGGCTATGGCTACACCTTC. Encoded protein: CASSLTGYGYTF.

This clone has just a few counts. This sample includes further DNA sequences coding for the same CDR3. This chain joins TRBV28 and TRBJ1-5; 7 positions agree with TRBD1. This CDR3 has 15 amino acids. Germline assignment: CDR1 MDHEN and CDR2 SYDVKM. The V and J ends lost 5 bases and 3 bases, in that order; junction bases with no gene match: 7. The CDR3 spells CASSPRDRHNQPQHF. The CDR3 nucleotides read TGTGCCAGCAGTCCACGGGACAGACACAATCAGCCCCAGCATTTT.

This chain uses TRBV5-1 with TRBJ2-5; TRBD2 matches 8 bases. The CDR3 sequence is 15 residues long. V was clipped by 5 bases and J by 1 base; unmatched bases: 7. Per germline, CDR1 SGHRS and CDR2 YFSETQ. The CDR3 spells CASSRLAGPQETQYF. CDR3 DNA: TGCGCCAGCAGTAGGCTAGCGGGCCCCCAAGAGACCCAGTACTTC. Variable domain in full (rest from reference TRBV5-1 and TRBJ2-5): KAGVTQTPRYLIKTRGQQVTLSCSPISGHRSVSWYQQTPGQGLQFLFEYFSETQRNKGNFPGRFSGRQFSNSRSEMNVSTLELGDSALYLCASSRLAGPQETQYFGPGTRLLVL.